This T cell receptor (beta chain) derives from a study of T-cell memory formation after mild COVID-19. Study summary: The study found TCR clusters largely donor specific.

For this clonotype: Its antigen is not identified.

Whole-study results and caveats: Whether second-wave clones peaking at day 37 were SARS-CoV-2 specific went unconfirmed. Cross-reactive memory apparently joined, as some responding clones appeared in pre-infection memory.

TCRdb re-called the 5' RACE reads through MiXCR, storing one row per CDR3 protein. Of about 55,000 distinct CDR3 sequences detected, 28% appear once; the ten largest clones hold roughly 41%. The sample taken for sequencing was PBMCs or a T cell subset sorted from them (not recorded which). The TCR comes from a young man who had mild COVID-19 (a few samples of this study predate the infection). Cell type and time point are not known.

Here the CDR3 reads CAISESIGGVSGGQYV. Written as DNA, the CDR3 is TGTGCCATCAGTGAGTCGATTGGCGGCGTCTCGGGGGGGCAGTACGTC. The chain links TRBV10-3 to TRBJ2-7; 7 positions agree with TRBD2. Germline-derived CDR1 and CDR2 are ENHRY and SYGVKD. This CDR3 is 16 amino acids long. V gave up 0 bases and J gave up 9 bases; unmatched junction bases: 14.